The rows below give T cell receptor beta chains drawn from one sample of a study of T cells in Graves' hyperthyroidism and ophthalmopathy. One entry per CDR3 protein results from TCRdb running MiXCR on the multiplex PCR reads. The data show about 570,000 distinct CDR3 sequences, roughly 50% seen once. The specimen sequenced was peripheral blood or thyroid tissue (not recorded which). The receptors were sampled from an adult woman with Graves' disease, either hyperthyroidism or ophthalmopathy (not recorded which). Both conserved end residues are part of each CDR3. A D gene is named only where the DNA matches it firmly. Clone size is shown for a subset of rows, as once, few, many or a class of expanded clone.

clone_size d_call j_call cdr3_length v_call cdr3_nt cdr3_aa
. TRBD1 TRBJ1-1 13 TRBV10-3 TGTGCCACGGCTACAGGGGTCGGGACTGAAGCTTTCTTT CATATGVGTEAFF
. . TRBJ1-5 10 TRBV20-1 TGCAGTGCTGGGTACAGGGCCCAGCATTTT CSAGYRAQHF
. . TRBJ2-7 13 TRBV7-9 TGTGCCAGCAGCTTATGGTACGGGTACGAGCAGTACTTC CASSLWYGYEQYF
many . TRBJ1-6 15 TRBV3-1 TGTGCCAGCAGCCCGCAGGGCGTCTATAATTCACCCCTCCACTTT CASSPQGVYNSPLHF
many . TRBJ2-7 16 TRBV29-1 TGCAGCGTTGAAGGAAGAAGGGCAGGGGGGTCATACGAGCAGTACTTC CSVEGRRAGGSYEQYF
many . TRBJ1-4 16 TRBV7-9 TGTGCCAGCAGTACACCTAACAGGGAAGGGGATGAAAAACTGTTTTTT CASSTPNREGDEKLFF
medium-sized . TRBJ1-5 13 TRBV7-6 TGTGCCAGCAGCCCGGGGGGCGATCAGCCCCAGCATTTT CASSPGGDQPQHF
. . TRBJ1-1 13 TRBV4-2 TGTGCCAGCAGCCAATCGGGACTCCTTTTGGCTTTCTTT CASSQSGLLLAFF
few . TRBJ2-7 15 TRBV29-1 TGCAGCGTTGAAGACCCATCGACTACGGGCTACGAGCAGTACTTC CSVEDPSTTGYEQYF
many . TRBJ1-5 13 TRBV5-1 TGCGCCAGCAGCTTGTACGGGTCCCAGCCCCAGCATTTT CASSLYGSQPQHF
few . TRBJ1-1 11 TRBV28 TGTGCCAGCAGTTGGGCCCTGGGGGCTTTCTTT CASSWALGAFF
few . TRBJ2-7 15 TRBV3-1 TGTGCCAGCAGCCAAGATCGCGGGTTCTCCTACGAGCAGTACTTC CASSQDRGFSYEQYF
many . TRBJ1-1 12 TRBV20-1 TGCAGTGCTAGGGGCCACGGCTGGAAAGCTTTCTTT CSARGHGWKAFF
many TRBD2 TRBJ2-7 14 TRBV28 TGTGCCAGCACCGCCGGGACTAGCTCCTACGAGCAGTACTTC CASTAGTSSYEQYF
many . TRBJ1-1 15 TRBV6-6 TGTGCCAGCAGTTACTCCGCCCCGATTCGAACTGAAGCTTTCTTT CASSYSAPIRTEAFF
. TRBD2 TRBJ2-7 18 TRBV7-9 TGCGCCAGCAGCCAAGAGGGGGGACTAGCGGGAGTTTTAGGCGAGCAGTACTTC CASSQEGGLAGVLGEQYF
. TRBD2 TRBJ2-3 16 TRBV11-2 TGTGCCAGCAGCCCGGGACTAGCGTACTACACAGATACGCAGTATTTT CASSPGLAYYTDTQYF
few TRBD1 TRBJ1-2 13 TRBV7-9 TGTGCCAGCGCAAGACAGGGGAACTATGGCTACACCTTC CASARQGNYGYTF
. . TRBJ2-7 12 TRBV20-1 TGCAGTGCTGGGACATGGGGGCACGAGCAGTACTTC CSAGTWGHEQYF
many TRBD2 TRBJ2-5 17 TRBV6-1 TGTGCCAGCGCATCGGGCCGGACTAGCGGGAGTAGGGAGACCCAGTACTTC CASASGRTSGSRETQYF
. . TRBJ2-5 11 TRBV15 TGTGCCACCAGCAGAGGGGTGGCCCAGTACTTC CATSRGVAQYF
. . TRBJ1-3 17 TRBV7-9 TGTGCCAGCAGCTTAGTCGGTGCGACAGCCTCTGGAAACACCATATATTTT CASSLVGATASGNTIYF
once . TRBJ2-6 12 TRBV15 TGTGCCACCAGCAGAGACAGGGTCACTGAAGCTTTC CATSRDRVTEAF
. . TRBJ2-2 13 TRBV4-2 TGTGCCAGCAGCCAAGAACCCCACGGGGAGCTGTTTTTT CASSQEPHGELFF
many . TRBJ2-2 15 TRBV7-9 TGTGCCAGCAGCTTACCCGGGACCAACACCGGGGAGCTGTTTTTT CASSLPGTNTGELFF
. TRBD2 TRBJ2-2 15 TRBV30 TGTGCCTCCCCGGGACTAGCGGGAGAGAACGGGGAGCTGTTTTTT CASPGLAGENGELFF
. . TRBJ2-3 15 TRBV5-1 TGCGCCAGCAGCTTGGGGAGATTTAGCACAGATACGCAGTATTTT CASSLGRFSTDTQYF
. . TRBJ1-1 14 TRBV10-3 TGTGCCATCAGTGGAGACGGTCTGAACACTGAAGCTTTCTTT CAISGDGLNTEAFF
many . TRBJ2-6 15 TRBV6-5 TGTGCCAGCAGTTACGGGACAACTGGGGCCAACGTCCTGACTTTC CASSYGTTGANVLTF
many TRBD1 TRBJ1-1 15 TRBV7-9 TGTGCCAGCAGCCCAGGGGGGTACATGAACACTGAAGCTTTCTTT CASSPGGYMNTEAFF
few TRBD1 TRBJ1-1 14 TRBV24-1 TGTGCCACCAGTGACTCCGGGACAGACACTGAAGCTTTCTTT CATSDSGTDTEAFF
few TRBD1 TRBJ2-1 16 TRBV9 TGTGCCAGCAGCGTATGGGACAGGGGGATCTACAATGAGCAGTTCTTC CASSVWDRGIYNEQFF
few . TRBJ1-6 14 TRBV30 TGTGCCTGGGGGACCTTGACCGAAAATTCACCCCTCCACTTT CAWGTLTENSPLHF